This paragraph covers one TCR beta chain sequence. Germline CDR1 MDHEN, CDR2 SYDVKM. This CDR3 region has 14 residues. V lost 8 bases and J 1 base, leaving 11 bases between the germline ends. This sample was taken from a study of cytomegalovirus exposure and HLA in healthy donors. The data were produced by immunoSEQ multiplex PCR, yet TCRdb's version contains in-frame clones alone and is incomplete. Of approximately 200,000 clones listed, 84% were seen once; the top ten hold 13%. What was sequenced was PBMCs. This rearrangement joins TRBV28 to TRBJ2-2, with D tentatively TRBD2 (6 bases). This receptor was identified in a woman between 25 and 40 years old in good health and CMV-seropositive. CDR3 coding DNA: TGTGCCAGCGGGGAGGCGGTGAACACCGGGGAGCTGTTTTTT. It yields the protein CASGEAVNTGELFF.